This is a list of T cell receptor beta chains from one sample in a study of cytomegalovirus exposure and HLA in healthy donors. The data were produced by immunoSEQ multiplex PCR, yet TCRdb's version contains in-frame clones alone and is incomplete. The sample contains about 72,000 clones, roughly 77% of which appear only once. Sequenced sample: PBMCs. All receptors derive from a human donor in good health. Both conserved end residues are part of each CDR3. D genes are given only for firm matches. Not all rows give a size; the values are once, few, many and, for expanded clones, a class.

TGTGCCAGCAGTCTACAGGGGGCTAATGAAAAACTGTTTTTT	CASSLQGANEKLFF	14	TRBD1	.	TRBJ1-4	TRBV5-4
TGTGCCAGCAGCTTGGCCGACAGGGGATCTTACGAGCAGTACTTC	CASSLADRGSYEQYF	15	TRBD1	few	TRBJ2-7	TRBV5-4
TGCGCCAGCAGCCCGGGGATCGGCACAGATACGCAGTATTTT	CASSPGIGTDTQYF	14	.	.	TRBJ2-3	TRBV5-1
TGCGCCAGCAGCCAAGAGTGGCTAGCGGGGGACAATGAGCAGTTCTTC	CASSQEWLAGDNEQFF	16	TRBD2	.	TRBJ2-1	TRBV4-1
TGTGCCAGCAGCTTAGAGGGTTACCTCGGGTCACCCCTCCACTTT	CASSLEGYLGSPLHF	15	.	.	TRBJ1-6	TRBV11-2
TGTGCCAGCAGCAGGACAGGAAATGGGAATCAGCCCCAGCATTTT	CASSRTGNGNQPQHF	15	TRBD1	.	TRBJ1-5	TRBV7-9
TGTGCCAGCAGCTCACAGGGGAACCAAGAGACCCAGTACTTC	CASSSQGNQETQYF	14	TRBD1	.	TRBJ2-5	TRBV13
TGCAGCGTTGAAGAGCTGACAGGGGAAGCTGAAGCTTTCTTT	CSVEELTGEAEAFF	14	TRBD1	.	TRBJ1-1	TRBV29-1
TGCGCCAGCAGCCGCGGCGGCGAAACTAATGAAAAACTGTTTTTT	CASSRGGETNEKLFF	15	.	.	TRBJ1-4	TRBV4-3
TGTGCCAGCAGCGACAGATTAGCCGGTAGGGAGACCCAGTACTTC	CASSDRLAGRETQYF	15	.	.	TRBJ2-5	TRBV7-2
TGTGCCAGCTCACCCGAAGTAGGGCGGGTAGCTTTCTTT	CASSPEVGRVAFF	13	.	few	TRBJ1-1	TRBV18
TGTGCCATCACCGAAGGGCAGGGGAACACTGAAGCTTTCTTT	CAITEGQGNTEAFF	14	.	.	TRBJ1-1	TRBV10-3
TGTGCCAGCAGTTCGACAGGGCAGAGCACAGATACGCAGTATTTT	CASSSTGQSTDTQYF	15	TRBD1	.	TRBJ2-3	TRBV6-1
TGTGCCAGCAGCTTCCAGGGGAAGACAGGGTTCAAATCCTACGAGCAGTACTTC	CASSFQGKTGFKSYEQYF	18	TRBD1	.	TRBJ2-7	TRBV7-3
TGTGCCAGCATAAAGACAGGAAGCCCTGGGACTGAAGCTTTCTTT	CASIKTGSPGTEAFF	15	.	.	TRBJ1-1	TRBV27
TGTGCCAGCACCCGGACAGGGAATGGCTACACCTTC	CASTRTGNGYTF	12	TRBD1	.	TRBJ1-2	TRBV6-5
TGTGCCAGCAGTGAAGCGCAGGGGCCTGGGGCCAACGTCCTGACTTTC	CASSEAQGPGANVLTF	16	.	.	TRBJ2-6	TRBV6-1
TGTGCCAGCAGCTTCCAAGTTGACAGGGCGGTCGAGCAGTACTTC	CASSFQVDRAVEQYF	15	TRBD1	.	TRBJ2-7	TRBV7-2
TGTGCCAGCAGAGTAGCGGGGGGGAACAATGAGCAGTTCTTC	CASRVAGGNNEQFF	14	TRBD2	.	TRBJ2-1	TRBV6-5
TGTGCCAGCAGTTACCGGGACAGCCGGGAGACCCAGTACTTC	CASSYRDSRETQYF	14	TRBD1	.	TRBJ2-5	TRBV6-5
TGTGCCAGCAGCTCAGGGACAGGGGGTAGCGAGCAGTACTTC	CASSSGTGGSEQYF	14	TRBD1	once	TRBJ2-7	TRBV5-4
TGTGCCAGCAGCTCGATCCGACTAGCGGGGGGCCTCTCCTACGAGCAGTACTTC	CASSSIRLAGGLSYEQYF	18	TRBD2	.	TRBJ2-7	TRBV7-2
TGTGCCAGTGGCGAGGAAACGCCCTACAATGAGCAGTTCTTC	CASGEETPYNEQFF	14	.	.	TRBJ2-1	TRBV7-2
TGTGCCTGGACCCAATTTACAGGGGCCAGGGACTATGGCTACACCTTC	CAWTQFTGARDYGYTF	16	TRBD1	.	TRBJ1-2	TRBV30
TGCGCCAGCAGCTCCAATTCGGACAGCTCTAATGAAAAACTGTTTTTT	CASSSNSDSSNEKLFF	16	.	.	TRBJ1-4	TRBV5-1
TGTGCCAGCAGCCACGACAGGGGGCAAGAGACCCAGTACTTC	CASSHDRGQETQYF	14	TRBD1	.	TRBJ2-5	TRBV7-7
TGTGCCAGCAGCTTCCTAGCGGGGGGGGACTACAATGAGCAGTTCTTC	CASSFLAGGDYNEQFF	16	TRBD2	.	TRBJ2-1	TRBV7-3
TGTGCCAGCACGATGCGTACCTCCTACAATGAGCAGTTCTTC	CASTMRTSYNEQFF	14	.	once	TRBJ2-1	TRBV13